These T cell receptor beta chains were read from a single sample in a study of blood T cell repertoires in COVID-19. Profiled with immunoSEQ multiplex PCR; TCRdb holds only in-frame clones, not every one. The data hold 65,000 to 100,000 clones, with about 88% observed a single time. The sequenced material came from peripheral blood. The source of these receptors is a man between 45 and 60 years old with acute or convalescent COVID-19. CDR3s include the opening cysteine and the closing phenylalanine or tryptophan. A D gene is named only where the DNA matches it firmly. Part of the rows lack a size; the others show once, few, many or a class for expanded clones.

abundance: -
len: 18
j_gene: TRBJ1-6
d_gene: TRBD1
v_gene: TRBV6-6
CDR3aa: CASSLPPGQTSYNSPLHF
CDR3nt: TGTGCCAGCAGTCTTCCCCCGGGACAGACCTCCTATAATTCACCCCTCCACTTT

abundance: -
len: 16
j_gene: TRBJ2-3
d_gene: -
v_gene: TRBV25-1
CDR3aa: CASSEYRVSQSDTQYF
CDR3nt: TGTGCCAGCAGTGAATACAGGGTCTCACAATCGGATACGCAGTATTTT

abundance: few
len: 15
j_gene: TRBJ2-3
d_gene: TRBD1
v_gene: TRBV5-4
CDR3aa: CASSFQGQATDTQYF
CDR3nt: TGTGCCAGCAGCTTCCAGGGACAGGCCACAGATACGCAGTATTTT

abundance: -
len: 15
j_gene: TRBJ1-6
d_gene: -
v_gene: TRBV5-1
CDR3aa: CASSLAGDSNSPLHF
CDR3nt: TGCGCCAGCAGCTTGGCGGGGGACTCCAATTCACCCCTCCACTTT

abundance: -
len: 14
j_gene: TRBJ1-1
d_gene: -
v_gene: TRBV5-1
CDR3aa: CASSLTAPITEAFF
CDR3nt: TGCGCCAGCAGCTTGACAGCTCCAATCACTGAAGCTTTCTTT

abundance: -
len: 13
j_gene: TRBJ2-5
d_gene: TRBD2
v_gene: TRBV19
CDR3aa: CASSMRGKETQYF
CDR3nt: TGTGCCAGTAGTATGCGGGGGAAAGAGACCCAGTACTTC

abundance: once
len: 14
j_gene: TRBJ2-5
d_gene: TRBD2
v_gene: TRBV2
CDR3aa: CASSVRGGGETQYF
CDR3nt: TGTGCCAGCAGTGTGCGGGGGGGCGGCGAGACCCAGTACTTC

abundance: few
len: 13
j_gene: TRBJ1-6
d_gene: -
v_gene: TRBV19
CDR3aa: CASSEDYNSPLHF
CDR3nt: TGTGCCAGTAGTGAGGACTATAATTCACCCCTCCACTTT

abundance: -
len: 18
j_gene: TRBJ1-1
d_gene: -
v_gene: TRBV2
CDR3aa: CASSSTGNRVGGGTRAFF
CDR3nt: TGTGCCAGCAGTTCGACGGGCAACCGTGTAGGGGGGGGAACGAGAGCTTTCTTT

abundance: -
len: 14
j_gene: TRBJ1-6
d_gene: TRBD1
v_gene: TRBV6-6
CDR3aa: CAASDRGYNSPLHF
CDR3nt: TGTGCCGCGTCAGACAGGGGTTATAATTCACCCCTCCACTTT

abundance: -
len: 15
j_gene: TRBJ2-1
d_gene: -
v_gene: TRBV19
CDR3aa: CASSAAGAPYNEQFF
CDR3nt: TGTGCCAGTAGTGCCGCGGGGGCCCCCTACAATGAGCAGTTCTTC

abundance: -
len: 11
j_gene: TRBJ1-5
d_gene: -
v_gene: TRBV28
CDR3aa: CASSIGSAQHF
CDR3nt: TGTGCCAGCAGTATCGGGTCGGCCCAGCATTTT

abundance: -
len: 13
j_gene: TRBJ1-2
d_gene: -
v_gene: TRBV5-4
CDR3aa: CASSLPGNYGYTF
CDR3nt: TGTGCCAGCAGCTTGCCGGGGAACTATGGCTACACCTTC

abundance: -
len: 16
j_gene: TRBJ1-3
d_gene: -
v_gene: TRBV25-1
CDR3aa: CASSEYQGASGNTIYF
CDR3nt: TGTGCCAGCAGTGAATATCAGGGTGCCTCTGGAAACACCATATATTTT

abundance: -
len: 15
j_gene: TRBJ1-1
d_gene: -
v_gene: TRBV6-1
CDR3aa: CASSDPGGGNTEAFF
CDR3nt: TGTGCCAGCAGTGACCCGGGCGGGGGCAACACTGAAGCTTTCTTT

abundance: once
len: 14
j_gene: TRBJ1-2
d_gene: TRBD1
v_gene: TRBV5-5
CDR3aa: CASSWGGQGGGYTF
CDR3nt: TGTGCCAGCAGCTGGGGGGGACAGGGTGGAGGCTACACCTTC

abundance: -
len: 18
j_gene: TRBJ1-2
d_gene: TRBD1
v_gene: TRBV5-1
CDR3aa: CASTERILKGQGVPGYTF
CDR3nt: TGCGCCAGCACCGAGCGAATTCTAAAAGGACAGGGGGTCCCTGGCTACACCTTC

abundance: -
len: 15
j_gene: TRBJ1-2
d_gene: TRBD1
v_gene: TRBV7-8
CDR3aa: CASSSSGTGQYGYTF
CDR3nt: TGTGCCAGCAGCTCATCCGGGACAGGGCAATATGGCTACACCTTC

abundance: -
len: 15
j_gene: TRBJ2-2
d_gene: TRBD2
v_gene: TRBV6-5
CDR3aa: CASRLLAANTGELFF
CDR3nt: TGTGCCAGCAGACTACTAGCGGCGAACACCGGGGAGCTGTTTTTT

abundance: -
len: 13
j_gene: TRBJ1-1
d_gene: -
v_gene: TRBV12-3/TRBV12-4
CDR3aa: CASSLGGGAEAFF
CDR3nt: TGTGCCAGCAGTTTAGGTGGAGGAGCTGAAGCTTTCTTT

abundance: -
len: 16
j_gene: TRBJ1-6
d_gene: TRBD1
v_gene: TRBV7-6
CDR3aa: CASSQSQGAKGSPLHF
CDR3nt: TGTGCCAGCAGCCAAAGTCAGGGGGCGAAAGGGTCACCCCTCCACTTT

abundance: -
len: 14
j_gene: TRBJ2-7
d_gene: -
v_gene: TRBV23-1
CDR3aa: CASSQCGPLYEQYF
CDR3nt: TGCGCCAGCAGTCAATGCGGGCCCCTCTACGAGCAGTACTTC

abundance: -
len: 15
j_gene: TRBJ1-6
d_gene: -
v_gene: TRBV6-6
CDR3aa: CASSYVTGYNSPLHF
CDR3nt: TGTGCCAGCAGTTACGTTACGGGTTATAATTCACCCCTCCACTTT

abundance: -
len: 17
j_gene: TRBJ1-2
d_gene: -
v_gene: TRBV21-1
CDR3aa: CASSKVNNFRGDYGYTF
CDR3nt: TGTGCCAGCAGCAAAGTTAATAATTTTCGGGGAGACTATGGCTACACCTTC

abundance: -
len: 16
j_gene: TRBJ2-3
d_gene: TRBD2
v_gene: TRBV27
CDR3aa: CASIPGLGYSTDTQYF
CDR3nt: TGTGCCAGCATTCCGGGACTAGGGTATAGCACAGATACGCAGTATTTT

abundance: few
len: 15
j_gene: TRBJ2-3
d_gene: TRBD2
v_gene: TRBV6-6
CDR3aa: CASRPSGASTDTQYF
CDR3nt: TGTGCCAGCAGACCCAGCGGGGCGAGCACAGATACGCAGTATTTT

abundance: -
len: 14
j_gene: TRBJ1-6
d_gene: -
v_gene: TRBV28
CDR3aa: CATAPLQYNSPLHF
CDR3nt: TGTGCCACCGCCCCTTTGCAGTATAATTCACCCCTCCACTTT

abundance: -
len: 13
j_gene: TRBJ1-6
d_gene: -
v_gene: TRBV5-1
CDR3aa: CASMRGQDSPLHF
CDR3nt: TGCGCCAGCATGAGAGGGCAAGATTCACCCCTCCACTTT

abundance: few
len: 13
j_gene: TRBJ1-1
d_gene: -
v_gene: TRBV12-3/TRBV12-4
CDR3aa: CASSLDSPGEAFF
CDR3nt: TGTGCCAGCAGTTTGGACTCCCCTGGTGAAGCTTTCTTT

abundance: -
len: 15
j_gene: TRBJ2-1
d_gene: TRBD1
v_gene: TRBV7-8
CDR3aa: CASSVGRQGYNEQFF
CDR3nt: TGTGCCAGCAGCGTAGGAAGACAGGGGTACAATGAGCAGTTCTTC

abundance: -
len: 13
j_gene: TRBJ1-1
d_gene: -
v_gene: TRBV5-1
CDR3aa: CASSLARNTEAFF
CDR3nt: TGCGCCAGCAGCTTGGCCAGGAACACTGAAGCTTTCTTT

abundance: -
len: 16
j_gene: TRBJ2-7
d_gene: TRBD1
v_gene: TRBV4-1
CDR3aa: CASSHPPGQGAREQYF
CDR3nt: TGCGCCAGCAGCCATCCACCGGGACAGGGGGCGCGCGAGCAGTACTTC

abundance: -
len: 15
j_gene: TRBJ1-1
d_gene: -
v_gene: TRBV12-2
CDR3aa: CASRLAKGQSHEAFF
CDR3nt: TGTGCAAGTCGCTTAGCAAAGGGACAGTCACATGAAGCTTTCTTT

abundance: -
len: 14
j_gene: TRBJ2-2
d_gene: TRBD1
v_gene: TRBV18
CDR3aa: CASSPATGTGELFF
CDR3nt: TGTGCCAGCTCACCGGCGACAGGGACCGGGGAGCTGTTTTTT